A selection of T cell receptor beta chains follows, all from one sample in a study of neurological immune-mediated disorders. Using its own MiXCR run on the 5' RACE reads, TCRdb lists one record per CDR3 protein. The sample consists of around 20,000 distinct CDR3 sequences, about 13% of them appearing once. Sequenced input: PBMCs. The receptor source for this set is a woman aged 60 to 75 with HTLV-1-associated myelopathy (HAM/TSP). CDR3s include the opening cysteine and the closing phenylalanine or tryptophan. A D gene is named only where the DNA matches it firmly. Only some rows state a clone size, as once, few, many or a class for expanded clones.

>many|TRBD1|TRBV2|TRBJ2-6
CASRGTGDIISGANVLTF
TGTGCCAGCAGGGGAACAGGGGACATAATCTCCGGGGCCAACGTCCTGACTTTC
>.|.|TRBV29-1|TRBJ2-3
CSVEGVGGGSDTQYF
TGCAGCGTTGAAGGAGTGGGAGGGGGATCAGATACGCAGTATTTT
>many|TRBD2|TRBV5-1|TRBJ2-7
CASSPGLAVSYEQYF
TGCGCCAGCAGCCCGGGACTAGCGGTCTCCTACGAGCAGTACTTC
>many|TRBD2|TRBV20-1|TRBJ2-7
CSAPTSGSYEQYF
TGCAGTGCTCCCACTAGCGGCTCCTACGAGCAGTACTTC
>many|.|TRBV5-5|TRBJ1-2
CASSLRYINYGYTF
TGTGCCAGCAGCTTGAGGTATATTAACTATGGCTACACCTTC
>many|.|TRBV30|TRBJ1-1
CAWSATLGRSEAFF
TGTGCCTGGAGTGCCACACTCGGACGGTCTGAAGCTTTCTTT
>many|.|TRBV30|TRBJ2-7
CAWSVGNEQYF
TGTGCCTGGAGTGTGGGAAACGAGCAGTACTTC
>many|.|TRBV25-1|TRBJ2-2
CAGQGQNTGELFF
TGTGCCGGCCAGGGACAGAACACCGGGGAGCTGTTTTTT
>many|TRBD1|TRBV20-1|TRBJ1-6
CSARDRGYNSPLHF
TGCAGTGCTAGAGACAGGGGGTATAATTCACCCCTCCACTTT
>many|.|TRBV11-2|TRBJ1-5
CASSLGLSNQPQHF
TGTGCCAGCAGCTTAGGCTTGTCCAATCAGCCCCAGCATTTT
>many|TRBD1|TRBV5-1|TRBJ1-2
CASSLETGFGGYTF
TGCGCCAGCAGCTTGGAGACAGGGTTTGGTGGCTACACCTTC
>many|.|TRBV6-4|TRBJ2-6
CASSFSPSGANVLTF
TGTGCCAGCAGCTTTAGCCCATCTGGGGCCAACGTCCTGACTTTC
>many|.|TRBV20-1|TRBJ2-7
CSAREGTRYEQYF
TGCAGTGCTAGAGAGGGAACCCGCTACGAGCAGTACTTC
>few|TRBD2|TRBV20-1|TRBJ2-3
CSARGPGGTDTQYF
TGCAGTGCTAGAGGCCCGGGGGGAACAGATACGCAGTATTTT
>many|TRBD2|TRBV18|TRBJ2-1
CASSSVAGGYNEQFF
TGTGCCAGCTCCTCGGTAGCGGGAGGCTACAATGAGCAGTTCTTC
>many|TRBD2|TRBV7-2|TRBJ2-1
CASSLSLAGGQGEQFF
TGTGCCAGCAGCTTAAGCCTAGCGGGGGGGCAGGGTGAGCAGTTCTTC
>few|.|TRBV7-2|TRBJ2-2
CASISRVQGGELFF
TGTGCCAGCATCTCCAGGGTGCAAGGCGGGGAGCTGTTTTTT
>many|.|TRBV20-1|TRBJ2-5
CSAQNQETQYF
TGCAGTGCCCAGAACCAAGAGACCCAGTACTTC
>.|TRBD1|TRBV18|TRBJ1-2
CASSPGTGQGYTF
TGTGCCAGCTCACCCGGGACAGGGCAAGGCTACACCTTC
>many|.|TRBV27|TRBJ2-7
CASRASLGQYEQYF
TGTGCCAGCAGGGCCTCTTTGGGGCAGTACGAGCAGTACTTC
>.|TRBD1|TRBV5-6|TRBJ2-1
CASSLVWTGGFNEQFF
TGTGCCAGCAGCTTGGTCTGGACAGGGGGCTTCAATGAGCAGTTCTTC
>many|.|TRBV29-1|TRBJ1-1
CSVVRRLSTEAFF
TGCAGCGTTGTACGGAGACTAAGCACTGAAGCTTTCTTT